This TCR beta chain came from a study of blood T cell repertoires in COVID-19. The CDR3 is 17 residues long. Germline V gene data show CDR1 as MNHEY and CDR2 as SMNVEV (reference sequence). Trimming took 6 bases from V and 6 from J; bases not matched to a gene: 14. Under the authors' procedure: Estimation of nucleated cell counts relied on the amplification of reference gene primers. TCRdb's table, derived via immunoSEQ multiplex PCR, lists solely in-frame clones and lacks some. Clone size and the V and J calls come from that table; the DNA yielded D and trimming. The sample records some 180,000 clones, roughly 76% being singletons.

This clonotype was obtained from a woman in her forties with COVID-19, enrolled during active disease. Sequencing input: peripheral blood. The chain uses TRBV27 and TRBJ2-3, with TRBD2 matching 11 bases. The CDR3 protein is CASRSQLAGVILDTQYF. The CDR3 DNA reads TGTGCCAGCAGATCACAACTAGCGGGAGTGATCCTGGATACGCAGTATTTT.